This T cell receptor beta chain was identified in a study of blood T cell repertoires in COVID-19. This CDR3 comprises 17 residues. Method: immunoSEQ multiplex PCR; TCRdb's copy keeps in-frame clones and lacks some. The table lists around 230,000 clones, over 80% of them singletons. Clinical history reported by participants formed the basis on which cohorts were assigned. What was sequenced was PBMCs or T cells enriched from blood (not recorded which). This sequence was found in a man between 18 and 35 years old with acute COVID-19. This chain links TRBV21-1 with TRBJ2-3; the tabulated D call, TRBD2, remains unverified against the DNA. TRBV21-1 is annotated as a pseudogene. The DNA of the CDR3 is TGTGCCAGCAGCAAAGTCCCAGCGGGAGGGCAGGGAGATACGCAGTATTTT. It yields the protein CASSKVPAGGQGDTQYF.